This is a list of T cell receptor beta chains from one sample in a study of siplizumab effects on memory and regulatory T cells. The data were produced by immunoSEQ multiplex PCR, yet TCRdb's version contains in-frame clones alone and is incomplete. The repertoire includes approximately 100,000 clones, 90% to 95% of them detected once, and roughly 0.62% sits in the top ten. Sequenced material: Tregs sorted from blood. The source of these receptors is a human donor in good health. Each CDR3 is given with its conserved first and last residue. The D gene is left open where the match is weak. A clone size is listed for some rows: how often the clone was seen (once, few, many), or a class if it is expanded.

>TRBJ1-3|-|few|TRBV15
CATSRTRGSGNTIYF
TGTGCCACCAGCAGGACCAGGGGATCTGGAAACACCATATATTTT
>TRBJ1-2|-|-|TRBV28
CASGRNSYTF
TGTGCCAGCGGCCGGAATAGCTACACCTTC
>TRBJ2-5|-|once|TRBV30
CAWSVLGTQETQYF
TGTGCCTGGAGTGTACTAGGGACCCAAGAGACCCAGTACTTC
>TRBJ2-3|-|-|TRBV19
CASSLRGSVSTDTQYF
TGTGCCAGTAGTCTCCGGGGTAGCGTTAGCACAGATACGCAGTATTTT
>TRBJ2-3|-|-|TRBV7-9
CASSLAITDTQYF
TGTGCCAGCAGCTTAGCCATCACAGATACGCAGTATTTT
>TRBJ2-7|TRBD1|-|TRBV5-1
CASGVIPGGSDEQYF
TGCGCCAGCGGAGTCATTCCAGGGGGTAGCGACGAGCAGTACTTC
>TRBJ1-2|-|-|TRBV19
CASSPPQGIYGYTF
TGTGCCAGTAGTCCCCCCCAGGGGATCTATGGCTACACCTTC
>TRBJ1-5|-|-|TRBV19
CASRGQGMYGQPQHF
TGTGCCAGTAGGGGGCAGGGGATGTACGGTCAGCCCCAGCATTTT
>TRBJ2-1|-|-|TRBV25-1
CASREVGSYNEQFF
TGTGCCAGCAGAGAGGTTGGGTCCTACAATGAGCAGTTCTTC
>TRBJ2-7|-|once|TRBV30
CAWSLQLDLSEQYF
TGTGCCTGGAGTCTCCAGCTGGACCTTAGTGAGCAGTACTTC